This passage covers 3 T cell receptor beta chains from one sample sequenced in a study of regulatory T cells in long-lasting Graves disease. Time point given: newly diagnosed GD, antithyroid drugs for less than 3 months. PBMCs provided the RNA from which the TCR library was made. Arm-PCR of CDR3 regions with iRepertoire HTBI primers generated TCR beta libraries. MiXCR, applied by TCRdb to the multiplex PCR reads, yields one record per CDR3 protein. The sample lists about 300,000 distinct CDR3 sequences, approximately 20% occurring once. The starting material was peripheral blood mononuclear cells (PBMCs), obtained at new diagnosis, from a patient treated with antithyroid drugs. These receptors were taken from a female donor with Graves disease.

This clonotype was detected many times. This sequence joins TRBV15 and TRBJ2-1; possible D gene TRBD2, 6 bases. This CDR3 is 15 amino acids long. Germline V gene lookup returns CDR1 LNHNV and CDR2 YYDKDF (reference sequence). The germline V and J ends were trimmed by 2 bases and 4 bases, with 12 bases remaining between them. CDR3 sequence: CATSRHRERYNEQFF. The CDR3 region has the DNA TGTGCCACCAGCAGACACCGGGAGAGGTACAATGAGCAGTTCTTC.

Many counts were recorded for this clonotype. The chain is built from TRBV11-2 and TRBJ1-1; unclear D gene. This CDR3 comprises 15 residues. Germline CDR1 reads SGHAT; CDR2 reads FQNNGV. With 8 bases removed from V and 4 bases from J, the gap between germline ends came to 20 bases. CDR3 DNA: TGTGCCAGCTTCGATGGGAAGGGAACGGGCACTGAAGCTTTCTTT. It encodes CASFDGKGTGTEAFF.

Ten or more counts support this clonotype. The chain carries TRBV28 and TRBJ1-1; no definite D call. The CDR3 totals 15 residues. The V end lost 7 bases, the J end lost 1 base, and 16 bases lay between the germline ends. Germline V gene sequence: CDR1 MDHEN, CDR2 SYDVKM. CDR3 region: CASTLFGSGNTEAFF. The CDR3 DNA follows: TGTGCCAGCACCTTGTTTGGGAGTGGGAACACTGAAGCTTTCTTT.